In this sample, the clone carrying this T cell receptor beta chain turned up a few times. This record comes from a study of blood T cell repertoires in COVID-19. The data were produced by immunoSEQ multiplex PCR, yet TCRdb's version contains in-frame clones alone and is incomplete. The table shows 80,000 or so clones, with over 75% occurring only once. Germline V gives CDR1 MNHEY, CDR2 SVGAGI. V lost 4 bases to trimming and J lost 7 bases; unmatched junction nucleotides: 7. The CDR3 runs to 14 residues. The TCR comes from a human donor in a cohort sampled during active COVID-19. Sequenced sample: peripheral blood. The gene calls are TRBV6-5 and TRBJ2-7; TRBD2 matches at 10 bases. The CDR3 DNA reads as TGTGCCAGCAGTTCGGGACTAGCGTGGAGAGAGCAGTACTTC. This gives the protein CASSSGLAWREQYF.